A selection of T cell receptor beta chains follows, all from one sample in a study of PD-L1 blockade in urothelial cancer. TCRdb's table, derived via immunoSEQ multiplex PCR, lists solely in-frame clones and lacks some. The sample has 95,000 to 100,000 clones; roughly 84% are singletons. The sequencing here drew on PBMCs, taken around atezolizumab (anti-PD-L1) treatment. Receptors were obtained from a man in his fifties or sixties with urothelial cancer. The CDR3 runs from the conserved cysteine through the conserved F or W. The order of the fields is V gene, D gene, CDR3 protein. A D gene is named only where the DNA matches it firmly.

V: TRBV7-9
D: TRBD1
CDR3: CASSPGQALNYGYTF

V: TRBV19
D: TRBD2
CDR3: CASSTPGSGAGVRRTDTQYF

V: TRBV7-9
D: TRBD1
CDR3: CASSGQGYDQPQHF

V: TRBV5-1
D: TRBD2
CDR3: CASSFGGEETQYF

V: TRBV6-1
D: TRBD1
CDR3: CASSPGTGVDEQYF

V: TRBV18
D: NA
CDR3: CASSPGGVGFEAFF

V: TRBV6-5
D: NA
CDR3: CASSVVSWGLETQYF

V: TRBV5-4
D: TRBD2
CDR3: CASSPTSGRAPETQYF

V: TRBV7-3
D: TRBD1
CDR3: CASSPQGMVYNEQFF

V: TRBV13
D: TRBD1
CDR3: CASSLWGQSDTEAFF

V: TRBV6-5
D: NA
CDR3: CATLTGSNTEAFF

V: TRBV29-1
D: NA
CDR3: CSVAYSVNQPQHF

V: TRBV2
D: TRBD2
CDR3: CASLGLGLGTNKNIQYF

V: TRBV15
D: NA
CDR3: CATSRDIQRGGETQYF

V: TRBV7-2
D: NA
CDR3: CASSLDSAPNQPQHF

V: TRBV25-1
D: TRBD1
CDR3: CASSNRGYEQYF

V: TRBV6-1
D: TRBD1
CDR3: CASSVDRGKGKLFF

V: TRBV6-5
D: TRBD1
CDR3: CASSYHPGQQETQYF

V: TRBV6-1
D: NA
CDR3: CASSEDRGGLQETQYF

V: TRBV1
D: NA
CDR3: CTSSPRGNEQYF

V: TRBV4-1
D: NA
CDR3: CASSRTVDSNQPQHF

V: TRBV28
D: NA
CDR3: CASSRRKNTEAFF

V: TRBV6-6
D: TRBD1
CDR3: CASSPGTGHSEAFF

V: TRBV7-3
D: NA
CDR3: CASSLGGGKGETQYF

V: TRBV11-2
D: NA
CDR3: CASSPGSGAYEQYF

V: TRBV11-3
D: NA
CDR3: CASSLTGNTEAFF

V: TRBV11-2
D: TRBD1
CDR3: CASSVDRGREKLFF

V: TRBV9
D: TRBD2
CDR3: CASSLGLGKDEQFF

V: TRBV28
D: NA
CDR3: CASSPTVQGYEQYF

V: TRBV4-1
D: TRBD1
CDR3: CASSQDSPSGGEQYF

V: TRBV7-6
D: TRBD2
CDR3: CASSLGGSGGHNEQFF

V: TRBV6-1
D: NA
CDR3: CASSEARLLANTEAFF